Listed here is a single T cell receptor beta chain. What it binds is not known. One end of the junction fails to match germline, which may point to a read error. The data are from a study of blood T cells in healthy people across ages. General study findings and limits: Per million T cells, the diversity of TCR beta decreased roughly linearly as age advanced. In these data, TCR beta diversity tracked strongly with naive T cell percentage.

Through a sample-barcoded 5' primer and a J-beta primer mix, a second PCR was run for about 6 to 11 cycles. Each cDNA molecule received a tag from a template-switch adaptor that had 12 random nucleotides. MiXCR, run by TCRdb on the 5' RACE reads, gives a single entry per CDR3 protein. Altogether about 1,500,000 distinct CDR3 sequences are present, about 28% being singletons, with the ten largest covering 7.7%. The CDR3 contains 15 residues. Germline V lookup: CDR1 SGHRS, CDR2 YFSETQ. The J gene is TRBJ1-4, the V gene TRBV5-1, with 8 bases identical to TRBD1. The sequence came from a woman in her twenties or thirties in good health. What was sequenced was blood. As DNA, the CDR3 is TGCGCCAGCAGCTCCTCAGGGGGCGATAATGAAAAACGGTTTTTT. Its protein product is CASSSSGGDNEKRFF.